The 26 T cell receptor beta chains presented below share a single source sample, sequenced in a study of post-analysis software for immune sequencing data. Study-wide results and limits: Controls showed lower frequencies than patients for 5 or 6 TRBV segments, and TRBV5-6, TRBV5-1 and TRBV20-1 were among these.

Their antigen targets remain unknown. Each TCR beta cDNA library carried unique molecular identifiers. TCRdb analysed the PCR reads with MiXCR anew, one entry per CDR3 protein. The sample has roughly 800,000 distinct CDR3 sequences; 30% are singletons. Sequenced sample: blood. The receptors were sampled from a girl between 10 and 17 years old with multiple sclerosis.

Note on this clonotype: The junction departs from germline at one end; a sequencing error may be responsible. The V gene is TRBV24-1, the J gene TRBJ2-1; 10 positions match TRBD2. CDR1 and CDR2 from the germline V gene are KGHDR and SFDVKD. This CDR3 contains 16 residues. The CDR3 loop is CATSDSQRGGYNERFF. CDR3 coding DNA: TGTGCCACCAGTGATTCCCAGCGGGGGGGGTACAATGAGCGGTTCTTC.

The chain carries TRBV4-1 and TRBJ2-1; tentative D call: TRBD1 (6 bases). CDR1 is MGHRA, CDR2 YSYEKL, per germline. The CDR3 has 15 amino acids. V shed 1 base and J shed 3 bases, with 10 bases lying between them. CDR3 in DNA: TGCGCCAGCAGCCAAGGGGACACTGACTACAATGAGCAGTTCTTC. Translation gives CASSQGDTDYNEQFF.

Only a few counts were recorded for this clonotype. In nucleotides, the CDR3 is TGCAGTGCTAGTGGGGGCTCTGGGGCCAACGTCCTGACTTTC. Protein product: CSASGGSGANVLTF. The gene calls are TRBV20-1 and TRBJ2-6; D tentatively reads TRBD1 or TRBD2 (5 bases each). Per germline, CDR1 DFQATT and CDR2 SNEGSKA (reference sequence). V lost 3 bases and J 0 bases, leaving 6 bases between the germline ends. This CDR3 is 14 amino acids long.

The V and J genes are TRBV4-1 and TRBJ2-1; TRBD2 agrees at 10 bases. TRBJ2-7 matches the DNA end more closely, so the J call is doubtful. This CDR3 has 19 amino acids. Germline values: CDR1 MGHRA, CDR2 YSYEKL. CDR3 in DNA: TGCGCCAGCAGCCAAGCGGGGACCGCTGGACTAGCGGCCTACAATGAGCAGTACTTC. Amino acids: CASSQAGTAGLAAYNEQYF.

The chain joins TRBV25-1 to TRBJ1-2; no reliable D call. Germline V gene data show CDR1 as MGHDK and CDR2 as SYGVNS. Between the trimmed V and J ends, which lost 3 bases and 7 bases, there was a span of 6 bases. The CDR3 loop spans 11 amino acids. CDR3 DNA: TGTGCCAGCAGTGACTACTCTGGCTACACCTTC. Amino acid sequence: CASSDYSGYTF.

This clonotype has just a few counts. The chain couples TRBV5-1 to TRBJ2-3; a weak D match, TRBD1 (5 bases). CDR1 and CDR2 (germline): SGHRS, YFSETQ. CDR3 length equals 14 residues. V lost 6 bases, J lost 4 bases, and 15 bases lay in between. CDR3: CASNSRVFSDTQYF. CDR3 in DNA: TGCGCCAGCAACTCCAGGGTTTTCTCAGATACGCAGTATTTT.

A few counts support this clonotype. At one end, the junction sequence differs from germline, possibly due to a read error. The chain links TRBV7-2 to TRBJ2-3; D not certain. The CDR3 is made up of 16 amino acids. The germline gives CDR1 SGHTA, CDR2 FQGNSA. The CDR3 reads CAGSPRWAVRTDTQYF. The CDR3 DNA is TGTGCCGGCAGCCCCCGATGGGCGGTTCGCACAGATACGCAGTATTTT.

V and J are TRBV6-5 and TRBJ2-7; 10 nucleotides line up with TRBD1. CDR3 length: 12 amino acids. V lost 6 bases and J lost 6; bases outside the gene matches: 2. The germline V gene has CDR1 MNHEY and CDR2 SVGAGI. The CDR3 nucleotides are TGTGCCAGCAGAAGGGACAGGGGCGAGCAGTACTTC. As protein: CASRRDRGEQYF.

The V and J genes are TRBV20-1 and TRBJ2-6; D possibly corresponds to TRBD1 (5 bases). Germline CDR1 is DFQATT and CDR2 is SNEGSKA (reference sequence). Trimming took 0 bases from V and 4 from J, leaving 13 bases between them. The CDR3 loop spans 16 amino acids. The CDR3 region has the DNA TGCAGTGCTAGAGATACAGGATCCCCCGGGGCCAACGTCCTGACTTTC. Its protein is CSARDTGSPGANVLTF.

The J gene is TRBJ2-7, the V gene TRBV29-1; D assignment may be TRBD1 or TRBD2 (5 bases each). V lost 5 bases and J 0 bases, leaving 17 bases between the germline ends. The CDR3 has 15 amino acids. Germline CDR1 SQVTM, CDR2 ANQGSEA. CDR3 loop: CSVYDRGRDSYEQYF. In nucleotides, the CDR3 is TGCAGCGTTTACGACCGGGGCAGGGACTCCTACGAGCAGTACTTC.

The gene calls are TRBV18 and TRBJ2-7; D might be TRBD2 (6 bases). The V gene lost 11 bases and the J gene lost 2 bases, with 16 bases spanning the gap. CDR3 length: 13 residues. CDR1 and CDR2 (germline): KGHSH, LQKENI. CDR3 residues: CARGETDPYEQYF. The DNA of the CDR3 is TGTGCCCGCGGGGAGACAGATCCCTACGAGCAGTACTTC.

This clonotype was seen more than once but under ten times. The chain couples TRBV4-1 to TRBJ2-1; maybe TRBD1 (5 bases). The CDR3 runs to 13 residues. V was clipped by 5 bases and J by 5 bases, with 10 bases between them. The germline CDR1 and CDR2 sequences are MGHRA and YSYEKL. CDR3 nucleotide sequence: TGCGCCAGCAGCTGGGGCTTCGACAATGAGCAGTTCTTC. This translates into CASSWGFDNEQFF.

This clonotype was recorded a few times. This rearrangement joins TRBV29-1 to TRBJ1-4; D is uncertain. The length of the CDR3 is 13 residues. CDR1 SQVTM and CDR2 ANQGSEA come from the germline V gene. The V and J ends lost 6 bases and 3 bases respectively, with 11 bases between them. CDR3 residues: CSVTTVANEKLFF. CDR3 sequence (DNA): TGCAGCGTGACCACCGTGGCTAATGAAAAACTGTTTTTT.

This clonotype appeared a few times. V usage is TRBV7-2 and J usage is TRBJ2-1, with TRBD2 identical over 11 bases. The length of the CDR3 is 16 residues. V trimming: 5 bases; J trimming: 4 bases; junction bases outside the gene matches: 7. Germline assignment: CDR1 SGHTA and CDR2 FQGNSA. The CDR3 region has the DNA TGTGCCAGCAGCGGCGATGGGACTAGCGGTTACAATGAGCAGTTCTTC. It yields the protein CASSGDGTSGYNEQFF.

This clonotype was picked up many times. The chain is built from TRBV24-1 and TRBJ2-1; D is unclear. The CDR3 contains 12 residues. Germline CDR1 and CDR2: KGHDR and SFDVKD. V was cut by 8 bases and J by 8 bases, with 12 bases left in between. Here the CDR3 DNA reads TGTGCCACCATTCCCACCCTAGATGAGCAGTTCTTC. This encodes CATIPTLDEQFF.

To note about this clonotype: A read error is likely, as this CDR3 ends without the conserved phenylalanine or tryptophan. This rearrangement joins TRBV18 to TRBJ2-1, with D possibly TRBD1 on 5 matching bases. The V and J ends lost 1 base and 1 base respectively, with 8 bases between them. The CDR3 is 15 residues long. CDR1 is KGHSH, CDR2 LQKENI, per germline. Here the CDR3 DNA reads TGTGCCAGCTCACCACTGGGGCAATCCTACAATGAGCAGTTCGTC. This gives the protein CASSPLGQSYNEQFV.

The chain recombines TRBV2 with TRBJ1-5, with 7 positions matching TRBD1. J gave up 0 bases and V 8 bases, and 7 bases lay outside the gene matches. This CDR3 is 15 amino acids long. CDR1 is SNHLY, CDR2 FYNNEI, per germline. The CDR3 nucleotides are TGTGCCAGCGCCGGGACAGCTTATAGCAATCAGCCCCAGCATTTT. Translation gives CASAGTAYSNQPQHF. Filled out from reference TRBV2 and TRBJ1-5, the complete variable domain reads EPEVTQTPSHQVTQMGQEVILRCVPISNHLYFYWYRQILGQKVEFLVSFYNNEISEKSEIFDDQFSVERPDGSNFTLKIRSTKLEDSAMYFCASAGTAYSNQPQHFGDGTRLSIL.

The chain uses TRBV20-1 and TRBJ2-7, with 10 bases lining up with TRBD2. The CDR3 is 13 residues long. The J segment lost 6 bases and the V segment lost 5 bases, leaving 7 bases of the junction unmatched. CDR1 is DFQATT and CDR2 is SNEGSKA in the germline V gene (reference sequence). The CDR3 bases are TGCAGTGCTGCAAGCGGGAGGGCCCTCGAGCAGTACTTC. As protein: CSAASGRALEQYF.

This clonotype was seen more than once but under ten times. The V call is TRBV2, the J call TRBJ2-5; weak D call: TRBD1 (5 bases). Germline CDR1 reads SNHLY; CDR2 reads FYNNEI. The CDR3 covers 13 residues. Deletions cut 8 bases from V and 7 bases from J, with 17 bases between. CDR3 nucleotides: TGTGCCAGCTTCAAATCTCCCCAGGGGACCCAGTACTTC. As protein: CASFKSPQGTQYF.

The genes are TRBV12-3 or TRBV12-4 and TRBJ1-2; D call uncertain. The ends were cut back, 5 bases at V and 1 base at J, with 8 bases in the middle. The CDR3 is 13 residues long. The CDR3 loop is CASSQTLNYGYTF. CDR3 in DNA: TGTGCCAGCAGTCAGACTCTTAACTATGGCTACACCTTC.

This clonotype was seen more than once but under ten times. This chain links TRBV12-3 or TRBV12-4 with TRBJ2-1; D may be TRBD2 (5 bases). CDR3 size: 17 residues. V was clipped by 3 bases and J by 3 bases, with 18 bases between them. The CDR3: CASSFSSYGVHYNEQFF. The CDR3 coding sequence is TGTGCCAGCAGTTTCTCTAGTTACGGGGTCCACTACAATGAGCAGTTCTTC.

The chain uses TRBV27 and TRBJ2-1; 9 nucleotides match TRBD1. Unmatched junction bases numbered 5, after V lost 5 bases and J lost 6 bases. The CDR3 is 14 amino acids. Germline V gives CDR1 MNHEY, CDR2 SMNVEV (reference sequence). The CDR3 coding sequence is TGTGCCAGCAGTCCAGGGACAGGGCGCAATGAGCAGTTCTTC. Amino acids: CASSPGTGRNEQFF.

The rearrangement joins TRBV20-1 to TRBJ2-7; 7 bases are a match to TRBD2. This CDR3 comprises 15 residues. The V gene's germline CDR1 is DFQATT and CDR2 SNEGSKA (reference sequence). V was pared by 1 base and J by 6 bases, with 12 bases of the junction left unmatched. The CDR3 coding sequence is TGCAGTGCTAGAGGACTAGCAACACAATCGCGCGAGCAGTACTTC. Its translation is CSARGLATQSREQYF.

V and J are TRBV5-1 and TRBJ1-1; D remains ambiguous. The CDR3 loop spans 13 amino acids. Germline CDR1 and CDR2: SGHRS and YFSETQ. The V and J ends lost 1 base and 5 bases respectively, with 9 bases between them. In DNA, the CDR3 is TGCGCCAGCAGCTTGAAGTTTCCTACTGAAGCTTTCTTT. This encodes CASSLKFPTEAFF.

This clonotype was observed a few times. The rearrangement joins TRBV29-1 to TRBJ2-7, with a possible D match to TRBD1 (5 bases). Trimming took 6 bases from V and 2 from J, leaving 14 bases between them. The CDR3 loop spans 13 amino acids. Germline V CDR1 and CDR2: SQVTM, ANQGSEA. The CDR3 region is CSVSREGTYEQYF. The CDR3 DNA sequence: TGCAGCGTCTCCAGGGAAGGGACCTACGAGCAGTACTTC.

This clonotype turned up a few times. The chain couples TRBV7-8 to TRBJ1-5; 7 bases are shared with TRBD1. From germline, CDR1 is SGHVS and CDR2 FQNEAQ. The CDR3 spans 16 residues. The V and J ends lost 5 bases and 0 bases, in that order; junction bases with no gene match: 7. The chain's CDR3 is CASSPRQGHSNQPQHF. The CDR3 DNA is TGTGCCAGCAGCCCACGACAGGGACATAGCAATCAGCCCCAGCATTTT. The variable domain in full, with the rest retrieved from reference TRBV7-8 and TRBJ1-5, is GAGVSQSPRYKVAKRGQDVALRCDPISGHVSLFWYQQALGQGPEFLTYFQNEAQLDKSGLPSDRFFAERPEGSVSTLKIQRTQQEDSAVYLCASSPRQGHSNQPQHFGDGTRLSIL.